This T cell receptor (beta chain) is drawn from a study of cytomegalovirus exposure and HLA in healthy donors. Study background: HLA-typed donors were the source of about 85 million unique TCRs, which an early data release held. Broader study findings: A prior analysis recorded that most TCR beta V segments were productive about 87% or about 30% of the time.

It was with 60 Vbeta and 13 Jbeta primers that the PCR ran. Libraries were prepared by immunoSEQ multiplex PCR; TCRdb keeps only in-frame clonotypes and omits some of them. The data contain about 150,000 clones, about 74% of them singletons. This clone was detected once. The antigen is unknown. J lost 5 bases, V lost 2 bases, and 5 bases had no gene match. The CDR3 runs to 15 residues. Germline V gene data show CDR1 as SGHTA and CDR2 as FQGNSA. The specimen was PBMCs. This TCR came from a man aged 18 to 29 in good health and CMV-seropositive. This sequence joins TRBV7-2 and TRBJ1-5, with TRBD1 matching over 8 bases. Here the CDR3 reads CASSLLQGAYQPQHF. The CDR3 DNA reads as TGTGCCAGCAGCTTATTGCAGGGGGCATATCAGCCCCAGCATTTT.